The 9 T cell receptor beta chains reported below all come from one sample, sequenced in a study of T cells after yellow fever vaccination. TCRdb re-analysed the 5' RACE reads in MiXCR, keeping a single row per CDR3 protein. The sample carries some 400,000 distinct CDR3 sequences, over 15% recorded once. The source material was PBMCs, sampled before the yellow fever booster vaccination. The receptors were gathered from a man between 18 and 29 years old who received the YFV17D yellow fever vaccine.

The rearrangement uses TRBV4-3 and TRBJ2-1; 8 nucleotides align to TRBD1. CDR3 length: 14 amino acids. CDR1 LGHNA and CDR2 YSLEER come from the germline V gene. V was pared by 1 base and J by 6 bases, with 2 bases of the junction left unmatched. The CDR3 loop reads CASSQVGQVNEQFF. CDR3 in DNA: TGCGCCAGCAGCCAAGTGGGACAGGTCAATGAGCAGTTCTTC.

The CDR3 DNA reads TGCAGTGCTAGAGATCCTAGCGGGGATTGGCAGTTCTTC. It is translated as CSARDPSGDWQFF. The chain recombines TRBV20-1 with TRBJ2-1, with 9 nucleotides matching TRBD2. The CDR3 runs 13 residues. Trimming cost V 0 bases and J 12 bases; bases outside gene matches: 6. CDR1 is DFQATT, CDR2 SNEGSKA, per germline (reference sequence).

This clonotype was recorded a few times. V is TRBV20-1 and J is TRBJ2-1; weak D call: TRBD1 (6 bases). The CDR3 loop spans 14 amino acids. The germline V gene encodes CDR1 DFQATT and CDR2 SNEGSKA (reference sequence). Deletions cut 6 bases from V and 0 bases from J, with 12 bases between. The CDR3: CSARDTTSYNEQFF. CDR3 coding DNA: TGCAGTGCCCGGGACACCACCTCCTACAATGAGCAGTTCTTC.

This clonotype was picked up a small number of times. V usage is TRBV7-2 and J usage is TRBJ1-2; D may be TRBD1 (5 bases). Per the germline V gene, CDR1 is SGHTA and CDR2 is FQGNSA. The germline V and J ends were trimmed by 5 bases and 7 bases, with 11 bases remaining between them. The CDR3 loop spans 12 amino acids. CDR3 sequence reads: CASSLGAAGYTF. CDR3 in DNA: TGTGCCAGCAGCCTCGGGGCGGCTGGCTACACCTTC.

The V call is TRBV5-1, the J call TRBJ2-5, with 9 bases fitting TRBD2. This CDR3 has 15 amino acids. Germline V gene sequence: CDR1 SGHRS, CDR2 YFSETQ. V shed 4 bases, J shed 5 bases, and the junction held 9 bases outside the gene matches. DNA for the CDR3: TGCGCCAGCAGCATGAGCGGGGGGCCGGAGGAGACCCAGTACTTC. Translation gives CASSMSGGPEETQYF. Full variable domain (missing parts from reference TRBV5-1 and TRBJ2-5): KAGVTQTPRYLIKTRGQQVTLSCSPISGHRSVSWYQQTPGQGLQFLFEYFSETQRNKGNFPGRFSGRQFSNSRSEMNVSTLELGDSALYLCASSMSGGPEETQYFGPGTRLLVL.

This clonotype came up once. Just one base apart from a much larger clone, this may be a read error. J is TRBJ2-7 and V is TRBV29-1; possible D gene TRBD2, 5 bases. This CDR3 spans 11 amino acids. Germline CDR1 reads SQVTM; CDR2 reads ANQGSEA. The CDR3 DNA reads as TGCAGCTTTGACGGGATCTACGAGCAGTACTTC. It specifies CSFDGIYEQYF.

The genes are TRBV27 and TRBJ1-2, with 9 bases aligning to TRBD1. CDR1 and CDR2 from the germline V gene are MNHEY and SMNVEV (reference sequence). This CDR3 comprises 16 residues. V was pared by 5 bases and J by 0 bases, with 7 bases of the junction left unmatched. In nucleotides, the CDR3 is TGTGCCAGCAGTCCGGGACAGGGACGAGCTAACTATGGCTACACCTTC. Its protein is CASSPGQGRANYGYTF.

The chain recombines TRBV5-5 with TRBJ2-7, with 9 bases matching TRBD1. V lost 1 base to trimming and J lost 3 bases; unmatched junction nucleotides: 2. The CDR3 contains 14 residues. The germline CDR1 and CDR2 sequences are SGHKS and YYEKEE (reference sequence). DNA of the CDR3: TGTGCCAGCAGCTTGAGGACAGGGGACTACGAGCAGTACGTC. This translates into CASSLRTGDYEQYV.

This clonotype was counted between two and nine times. The chain employs TRBV11-2 and TRBJ1-1; 9 nucleotides match TRBD1. The CDR3 sequence is 13 residues long. V lost 3 bases and J lost 6; bases outside the gene matches: 2. Germline V gene data show CDR1 as SGHAT and CDR2 as FQNNGV. Written as DNA, the CDR3 is TGTGCCAGCAGCTTCGACAGGGGGGCTGAAGCTTTCTTT. This sequence encodes CASSFDRGAEAFF.